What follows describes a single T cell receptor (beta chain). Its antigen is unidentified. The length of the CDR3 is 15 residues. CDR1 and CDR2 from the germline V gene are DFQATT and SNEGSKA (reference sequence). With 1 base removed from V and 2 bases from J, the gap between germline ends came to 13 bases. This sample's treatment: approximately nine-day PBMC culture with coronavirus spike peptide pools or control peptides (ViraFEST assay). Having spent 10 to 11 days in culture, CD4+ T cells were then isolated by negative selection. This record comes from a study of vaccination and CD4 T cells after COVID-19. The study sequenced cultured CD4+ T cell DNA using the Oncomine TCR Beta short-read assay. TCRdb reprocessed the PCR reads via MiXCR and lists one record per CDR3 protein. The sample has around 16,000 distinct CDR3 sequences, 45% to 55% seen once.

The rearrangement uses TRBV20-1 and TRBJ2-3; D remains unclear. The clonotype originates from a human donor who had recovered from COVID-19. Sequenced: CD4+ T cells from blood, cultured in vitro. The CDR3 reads CSARVPRWATDTQYF. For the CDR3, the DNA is TGCAGTGCTAGAGTACCTAGGTGGGCCACAGATACGCAGTATTTT.